Reported below is one T cell receptor (beta chain). Its antigen remains unknown. The CDR3 loop spans 15 amino acids. V was shortened by 5 bases and J by 6 bases, with 19 bases between the two germline ends. Germline V lookup: CDR1 MDHEN, CDR2 SYDVKM. This entry is derived from a study of CD8+ T cells in alopecia areata. As for the study in general: For the treated group, dosing was oral tofacitinib at 5 to 10 mg twice daily. Study conclusions and caveats: Scalp lesions, especially in alopecia totalis/universalis, had higher clonality than normal scalp. Researchers reported that TCR sharing among patients proved less clear than in mice, possibly HLA-linked.

Sequencing relied on a cDNA template that was reverse transcribed from extracted RNA. Repertoires were generated with immunoSEQ multiplex PCR, while TCRdb's copy carries only in-frame clones and drops some. The table records some 110,000 clones, roughly 50% of them present only once. Treatment: oral pan-JAK inhibitor, 5-10 mg twice daily. Alopecia areata patients had lesional scalp punch biopsies and peripheral blood taken from them. The sequences come from CD8+ T cells sorted from blood, collected at week 4, from a patient treated with tofacitinib. This TCR was recovered from a human donor with alopecia areata. The rearrangement links TRBV28 to TRBJ2-5; D might be TRBD1 or TRBD2, each matching 6 bases. The CDR3 coding sequence is TGTGCCAGCAGTACCACCAAGGGGGGATTGAAGACCCAGTACTTC. Translating gives CASSTTKGGLKTQYF.